A selection of T cell receptor beta chains follows, all from one sample in a study of OX40 agonist ivuxolimab in advanced cancers. Method: immunoSEQ multiplex PCR; TCRdb's copy keeps in-frame clones and lacks some. The sample holds more than 50,000 clones, roughly nine tenths seen once. The sample in question was CD4+ or CD8+ T cells sorted from blood, obtained in a trial of the OX40 agonist ivuxolimab. Source of these receptors: an adult with an advanced solid tumor such as melanoma, head and neck, liver or kidney cancer. Each CDR3 is given with its conserved first and last residue. D genes are given only for firm matches. Where a row states a size, it is once, few, many or the class of an expanded clone; other rows omit it.

TRBV19	TRBJ2-3	-	-	TGTGCCAGTAGTATATGGCTCAGCGTCTCTAGCACAGATACGCAGTATTTT	CASSIWLSVSSTDTQYF
TRBV4-2	TRBJ1-2	TRBD1	-	TGTGCCAGCAGCCCAGGGACAGCTTATGGCTACACCTTC	CASSPGTAYGYTF
TRBV11-2	TRBJ1-1	-	once	TGTGCCAGCAGTTCTTTTTCGGGACAAGGTATAACCTCGAACACTGAAGCTTTCTTT	CASSSFSGQGITSNTEAFF
TRBV10-3	TRBJ2-7	TRBD2	-	TGTGCCATCAGGGACCTCGGGGGGAACTACGAGCAGTACTTC	CAIRDLGGNYEQYF
TRBV5-1	TRBJ2-2	TRBD1	-	TGCGCCAGCAGCCAACGACAGGGGGCCACAAACACCGGGGAGCTGTTTTTT	CASSQRQGATNTGELFF
TRBV6-5	TRBJ1-2	TRBD1	-	TGTGCCAGCAGTCAGACAGGGGAGACTACCGGCTACACCTTC	CASSQTGETTGYTF
TRBV10-3	TRBJ1-6	-	-	TGTGCCATCAGGGACCGACAGGCTAATTCACCCCTCCACTTT	CAIRDRQANSPLHF
TRBV5-8	TRBJ1-1	-	few	TGTGCCAGCAGCCCTGGGATAGGCTGGGGGGGTCACACTGAAGCTTTCTTT	CASSPGIGWGGHTEAFF
TRBV9	TRBJ2-1	TRBD1	-	TGTGCCAGCAGCGACAGGGGGGAGAATGAGCAGTTCTTC	CASSDRGENEQFF
TRBV6-5	TRBJ1-2	-	-	TGTGCCAGCACAACACGAGCTACCTATGGCTACACCTTC	CASTTRATYGYTF
TRBV5-5	TRBJ2-5	-	-	TGTGCCAGCAGCTTCCGAGTCGACGGGGAGACCCAGTACTTC	CASSFRVDGETQYF
TRBV28	TRBJ2-5	-	once	TGTGCCAGCACTCTGGGACGGGGGTTTCAAGAGACCCAGTACTTC	CASTLGRGFQETQYF
TRBV7-9	TRBJ1-3	-	-	TGTGCCAGCAGCTTAGGGGCGATGCTTGGAGGAAACACCATATATTTT	CASSLGAMLGGNTIYF
TRBV6-5	TRBJ2-2	TRBD2	-	TGTGCCAGCAGTTACAGGCTAGCGGGGAACGGGGAGCTGTTTTTT	CASSYRLAGNGELFF
TRBV2	TRBJ2-5	-	-	TGTGCCAGCAGTGGAGTGGCAGGGCGCATGGAGACCCAGTACTTC	CASSGVAGRMETQYF
TRBV10-2	TRBJ1-5	-	-	TGCGCCAGCAGTGCTGTGGGTCAGCCCCAGCATTTT	CASSAVGQPQHF
TRBV4-1	TRBJ1-2	-	-	TGCGCCAGCGCCCCCGGAGACTACTATGGCTACACCTTC	CASAPGDYYGYTF
TRBV11-1	TRBJ2-7	-	-	TGTGCCAGCAGCTTAGCGGGGGCGACCCACGAGCAGTACTTC	CASSLAGATHEQYF
TRBV7-9	TRBJ2-3	-	-	TGTGCCAGCAGCCCAGTCAGAGTGGATGATTGGACAGATACGCAGTATTTT	CASSPVRVDDWTDTQYF
TRBV7-9	TRBJ1-2	-	-	TGTGCCAGCAGCTTAGGAGGGCATTCCAAGGATGGCTACACCTTC	CASSLGGHSKDGYTF
TRBV5-4	TRBJ2-7	TRBD2	-	TGTGCCAGCAGCAGGAGCGGGAGTGGCTCCTACGAGCAGTACTTC	CASSRSGSGSYEQYF
TRBV4-1	TRBJ2-3	-	-	TGCGCCAGCAGCCGCCGCGGCGCGGCAGGGGTCACAGATACGCAGTATTTT	CASSRRGAAGVTDTQYF
TRBV4-2	TRBJ2-7	-	-	TGTGCCAGCAGCCAAGAAATGGTCTCTGGCGAGCAGTACTTC	CASSQEMVSGEQYF
TRBV5-1	TRBJ2-3	TRBD2	-	TGCGCCAGCAGCTCCGTCCCCAGTGGGCGGGGGGCCAGCACAGATACGCAGTATTTT	CASSSVPSGRGASTDTQYF
TRBV19	TRBJ2-7	-	-	TGTGCCAGTAGTATTCCCCCACCCTACGAGCAGTACTTC	CASSIPPPYEQYF
TRBV19	TRBJ1-1	TRBD1	-	TGTGCCAGTAGTTACCTGGGACAGATGAACACTGAAGCTTTCTTT	CASSYLGQMNTEAFF
TRBV28	TRBJ2-5	TRBD2	-	TGTGCCAGCAGTCCCCCGGGACTAGGTTACGAGACCCAGTACTTC	CASSPPGLGYETQYF
TRBV6-1	TRBJ1-2	TRBD1	-	TGTGCCAGCAGGACGACAGGGGAGTATGGCTACACCTTC	CASRTTGEYGYTF
TRBV29-1	TRBJ1-4	TRBD1	once	TGCAGCGTCGCCGACAGGGCTCTCGAAAAACTGTTTTTT	CSVADRALEKLFF
TRBV11-2	TRBJ2-7	TRBD2	-	TGTGCCAGCAGCTGGGCCGGGAGGGCATCCTACGAGCAGTACTTC	CASSWAGRASYEQYF
TRBV28	TRBJ2-7	-	-	TGTGCCAGCAGTTTATTGGGAAAGCAGTACTTC	CASSLLGKQYF
TRBV7-8	TRBJ1-5	-	-	TGTGCCAGCAGCTTAGGCTACCCGGGGGTAAGCAATCAGCCCCAGCATTTT	CASSLGYPGVSNQPQHF
TRBV5-4	TRBJ2-5	TRBD2	-	TGTGCCAGCAGCCTACTTGACAAGCGGGACCAGTACTTC	CASSLLDKRDQYF
TRBV5-1	TRBJ1-1	TRBD1	once	TGCGCCAGCAGCCCAAACAGGGGCACTGAAGCTTTCTTT	CASSPNRGTEAFF
TRBV5-4	TRBJ2-7	TRBD2	-	TGTGCCAGCAGTAGCTGGACTAGCGGGGGGAGGTCCTACGAGCAGTACTTC	CASSSWTSGGRSYEQYF
TRBV2	TRBJ2-3	-	-	TGTGCCACCGCTAGGGCGGGTTCTAGCACAGATACGCAGTATTTT	CATARAGSSTDTQYF
TRBV5-1	TRBJ2-7	-	-	TGCGCCAGCAGCTTGTGGGGGGTGGCCGGCTCCTACGAGCAGTACTTC	CASSLWGVAGSYEQYF
TRBV5-1	TRBJ2-3	-	-	TGCGCCAGCAATCAGGGAAGCACAGATACGCAGTATTTT	CASNQGSTDTQYF
TRBV19	TRBJ2-7	-	-	TGTGCCAGTAGTATAATTGCGATGGCCTACGAGCAGTACTTC	CASSIIAMAYEQYF
TRBV6-5	TRBJ1-2	TRBD1	-	TGTGCCAGCAGTTTTGACAGGGGTGGCTACACCTTC	CASSFDRGGYTF
TRBV2	TRBJ1-1	-	once	TGTGCCAGCAGCGGCGGTACAGTCAACACTGAAGCTTTCTTT	CASSGGTVNTEAFF
TRBV7-9	TRBJ1-2	-	-	TGTGCCAGCAGCTTAGAGCAAACCGCCTACACCTTC	CASSLEQTAYTF
TRBV2	TRBJ1-2	TRBD1	-	TGTGCCAGCAGCCCTGAGACAGGGGCGGGCTACACCTTC	CASSPETGAGYTF
TRBV6-6	TRBJ2-7	-	-	TGTGCCAGCAGTTCGCCGGGACACAACTACGAGCAGTACTTC	CASSSPGHNYEQYF
TRBV4-1	TRBJ2-1	TRBD2	-	TGCGCCAGCAGCCAAAGGAGCGGGGGGTACAATGAGCAGTTCTTC	CASSQRSGGYNEQFF
TRBV29-1	TRBJ1-1	-	few	TGCAGCGGGGGGGAGGAACCCCACGAAGCTTTCTTT	CSGGEEPHEAFF
TRBV5-1	TRBJ1-2	-	-	TGCGCCAGCAGCTTCGGGCGGGGATCGGACTATGGCTACACCTTC	CASSFGRGSDYGYTF
TRBV5-5	TRBJ1-5	TRBD1	-	TGTGCCAGCAGCTTGGGGGGACAGCATGGAGGGAGCAATCAGCCCCAGCATTTT	CASSLGGQHGGSNQPQHF
TRBV5-4	TRBJ2-5	-	-	TGTGCCAGCAGCCCTGACGGGGCCCAAGAGACCCAGTACTTC	CASSPDGAQETQYF
TRBV5-6	TRBJ1-1	-	once	TGTGCCAGCAGCTTTTCACTGAGTGAAGCTTTCTTT	CASSFSLSEAFF
TRBV7-3	TRBJ2-3	-	-	TGTGCCAGCAGCTTAATGGGGGGCACAGATACGCAGTATTTT	CASSLMGGTDTQYF
TRBV18	TRBJ2-6	TRBD1	-	TGTGCCAGCTCACCAGGACAGGAAGGGGCCAACGTCCTGACTTTC	CASSPGQEGANVLTF
TRBV2	TRBJ1-2	-	-	TGTGCCAGCAAGGTGGAGATTGGGCGGAATGGCTACACCTTC	CASKVEIGRNGYTF
TRBV7-2	TRBJ2-7	-	-	TGTGCCAGCAGCTTGGCGGGATTCGGTCACGAGCAGTACTTC	CASSLAGFGHEQYF
TRBV7-3	TRBJ2-5	-	-	TGTGCCAGCAGCTTAACGAGTTTTTCCCCGGAGCAGTACTTC	CASSLTSFSPEQYF
TRBV4-2	TRBJ2-7	-	-	TGTGCCAGCAGCCACGGGGACGAGCAGTACTTC	CASSHGDEQYF
TRBV10-3	TRBJ1-2	TRBD1	once	TGTGCCATCAGCGCCGGGACAGGGAATGGCTACACCTTC	CAISAGTGNGYTF